This passage covers 15 T cell receptor beta chains from one sample sequenced in a study of blood T cells in healthy people across ages (dated by TCRdb to the mid-2010s). Libraries were made using 5' RACE. Sequencing relied on an Illumina HiSeq 2500. A second PCR of about 6 to 11 cycles was performed with a sample-barcoded 5' primer and a J-beta primer mix. The raw public reads went through TCRdb reprocessing: fastp at Q25, MiXCR clone calling, in-frame beta chains kept. Merged by CDR3 protein, the rows form single entries marked with the most common genes and DNA. This sample gives about 1.4 million distinct CDR3 sequences in total; roughly 64% of them show up just once. The leading ten clones occupy 6.5% to 8.5% of the sample. The material sequenced was blood. The receptors stem from a man younger than 35 in good health.

The sample holds a few counts of this clonotype. The rearrangement joins TRBV5-1 to TRBJ1-1, with a weak D call TRBD1 (5 bases). Germline CDR1 and CDR2: SGHRS and YFSETQ. V was shortened by 4 bases and J by 4 bases, with 11 bases between the two germline ends. The CDR3 is made up of 13 amino acids. CDR3 DNA: TGCGCCAGCAGCGCGGGACTGAGCACTGAAGCTTTCTTT. This gives the protein CASSAGLSTEAFF. Supplemented by reference TRBV5-1 and TRBJ1-1, the full variable domain reads KAGVTQTPRYLIKTRGQQVTLSCSPISGHRSVSWYQQTPGQGLQFLFEYFSETQRNKGNFPGRFSGRQFSNSRSEMNVSTLELGDSALYLCASSAGLSTEAFFGQGTRLTVV.

The chain employs TRBV15 and TRBJ1-2, with 7 bases fitting TRBD1. Germline V gene sequence: CDR1 LNHNV, CDR2 YYDKDF (reference sequence). The CDR3 is made up of 13 amino acids. V was pared by 6 bases and J by 11 bases, with 12 bases of the junction left unmatched. The chain's CDR3 is CATRDQGVWGYTF. The CDR3, as DNA: TGTGCCACCAGAGACCAGGGGGTCTGGGGGTACACCTTC.

The rearrangement links TRBV20-1 to TRBJ2-7; TRBD1 is a possible D gene (6 bases). V was cut by 1 base and J by 0 bases, with 13 bases left in between. CDR3 size: 15 residues. Germline-derived CDR1 and CDR2 are DFQATT and SNEGSKA (reference sequence). The CDR3 sequence: CSARGYRAGSYEQYF. CDR3 bases: TGCAGTGCTAGAGGATACAGGGCGGGCTCCTACGAGCAGTACTTC.

This clonotype turned up a few times. The V call is TRBV7-2, the J call TRBJ2-7; no definite D call. The ends were cut back, 4 bases at V and 6 bases at J, with 7 bases in the middle. Germline CDR1 SGHTA, CDR2 FQGNSA. This CDR3 is built from 11 residues. CDR3 coding DNA: TGTGCCAGCAGCTCGAATCTCGAGCAGTACTTC. This gives the protein CASSSNLEQYF.

The rearrangement uses TRBV5-1 and TRBJ2-1, with 12 bases aligning to TRBD2. The CDR3 is made up of 15 amino acids. Germline CDR1 reads SGHRS; CDR2 reads YFSETQ. V was clipped by 7 bases and J by 8 bases; unmatched bases: 10. CDR3 loop: CASFPSGGALDEQFF. DNA for the CDR3: TGCGCCAGCTTTCCTAGCGGGGGGGCCTTGGATGAGCAGTTCTTC.

This chain joins TRBV6-2 or TRBV6-3 and TRBJ2-4; 7 positions match TRBD2. The closer fit of TRBJ2-7 to the DNA end suggests the J call may be wrong. This CDR3 is 14 amino acids long. Per germline, CDR1 MNHEY and CDR2 SVGEGT. The CDR3 DNA is TGTGCCAGCAGTTATGCGGGGGACTTCTACGAGCAGTACTTC. This encodes CASSYAGDFYEQYF.

The table lists this clonotype with a few counts. This chain links TRBV12-3 or TRBV12-4 with TRBJ1-1; D unclear. Trimming stripped 6 bases from V and 6 bases from J, with 14 bases between. The CDR3 length is 13 residues. This CDR3 reads CASSPQGWAEAFF. The DNA of the CDR3 is TGTGCCAGCAGCCCGCAAGGATGGGCTGAAGCTTTCTTT.

This chain joins TRBV29-1 and TRBJ2-7, with D perhaps assigned TRBD1 or TRBD2 (5 bases each). This CDR3 contains 13 residues. V lost 7 bases and J lost 4, with 17 bases in between. Germline V gene sequence: CDR1 SQVTM, CDR2 ANQGSEA. The CDR3 loop is CSASARDRYEQYF. Written as DNA, the CDR3 is TGCAGCGCATCAGCCCGGGACCGTTACGAGCAGTACTTC.

V usage is TRBV18 and J usage is TRBJ2-4, with D tentatively TRBD1 (5 bases). Trimming took 3 bases from V and 2 from J, leaving 8 bases between them. Germline lookup yields CDR1 KGHSH and CDR2 LQKENI. This CDR3 is built from 14 residues. The CDR3 sequence is CASSPSGTKNIQYF. The CDR3 nucleotides read TGTGCCAGCTCACCCTCAGGGACCAAAAACATTCAGTACTTC.

V and J are TRBV10-3 and TRBJ2-1, with 8 bases aligning to TRBD2. The V gene end was trimmed by 10 bases and the J gene end by 4 bases; junction bases not matched to a gene: 18. The CDR3 contains 17 residues. Per germline, CDR1 ENHRY and CDR2 SYGVKD. CDR3 loop: CATYSTSGKVSYNEQFF. Written as DNA, the CDR3 is TGTGCCACCTATAGCACTAGCGGTAAGGTCTCGTACAATGAGCAGTTCTTC.

V gene TRBV7-6 combines with J gene TRBJ2-1, with 8 bases matching TRBD2. The J call may be in error: the DNA end matches TRBJ2-7 better. The CDR3 consists of 16 residues. From germline, CDR1 is SGHVS and CDR2 FNYEAQ. CDR3 amino acids: CASSLDPSGRVYEQYF. The CDR3 nucleotides read TGTGCCAGCAGCTTGGATCCGAGCGGGAGAGTCTACGAGCAGTACTTC.

The chain carries TRBV12-3 or TRBV12-4 and TRBJ1-1, with 8 bases aligning to TRBD1. J gave up 2 bases and V 7 bases, and 9 bases lay outside the gene matches. The CDR3 covers 15 residues. CDR3 sequence (DNA): TGTGCCAGCACCCATGGACAGGGCGTAAACACTGAAGCTTTCTTT. This gives the protein CASTHGQGVNTEAFF.

This rearrangement joins TRBV5-6 to TRBJ1-1; D is perhaps TRBD1 (5 bases). The V end lost 3 bases, the J end lost 12 bases, and 24 bases lay between the germline ends. The CDR3 contains 15 residues. CDR1 and CDR2 (germline): SGHDT, YYEEEE. The CDR3 sequence: CASSWKPRGAIHPFF. Here the CDR3 DNA reads TGTGCCAGCAGCTGGAAACCACGAGGGGCAATCCATCCTTTCTTT.

The chain joins TRBV4-1 to TRBJ2-7; 12 bases fit TRBD2. The length of the CDR3 is 16 residues. V lost 1 base, J lost 7 bases, and 8 bases stayed unmatched. Germline CDR1 MGHRA, CDR2 YSYEKL. CDR3 amino acids: CASSQVRTSGNNEQYF. The CDR3 region has the DNA TGCGCCAGCAGCCAAGTCCGGACTAGCGGGAACAATGAGCAGTACTTC.

The J gene is TRBJ1-1, the V gene TRBV10-3, with 9 bases matching TRBD1. V gave up 3 bases and J gave up 11 bases; unmatched junction bases: 7. Germline V gives CDR1 ENHRY, CDR2 SYGVKD. This CDR3 comprises 13 residues. The CDR3 DNA reads TGTGCCATCAGTGACGTAACAGGGGGCTCGGCTTTCTTT. Its protein product is CAISDVTGGSAFF.